Presented here are 32 T cell receptor beta chains from one specimen sequenced in a study of blood T cell repertoires in COVID-19. Measured with immunoSEQ multiplex PCR; TCRdb has only the in-frame clones, and not every one. The sample comprises about 94,000 clones, over 75% of which are singletons, and less than 5% rests with the top ten. Input material: peripheral blood. The receptor source for this set is an elderly woman with acute or convalescent COVID-19.

The chain employs TRBV6-5 and TRBJ1-5, with no clear D. Per germline, CDR1 MNHEY and CDR2 SVGAGI. With 6 bases removed from V and 6 bases from J, the gap between germline ends came to 9 bases. This CDR3 comprises 12 residues. The CDR3 coding sequence is TGTGCCAGCAGCTATTCCTCTCAGCCCCAGCATTTT. Translation: CASSYSSQPQHF.

The chain employs TRBV3-1 (or the pseudogene TRBV3-2) and TRBJ2-2; TRBD2 matches at 12 bases. CDR1 is LGHDT and CDR2 is YNNKEL in the germline V gene (reference sequence). V trimming: 1 base; J trimming: 3 bases; junction bases outside the gene matches: 6. The CDR3 runs 18 residues. The CDR3 nucleotides read TGTGCCAGCAGCCAAGTTCTAGCGGGGGGGCGCGACACCGGGGAGCTGTTTTTT. Translation: CASSQVLAGGRDTGELFF.

The V call is TRBV12-3 or TRBV12-4, the J call TRBJ1-1; tentatively, D is TRBD1 (5 bases). This CDR3 comprises 12 residues. V gave up 5 bases and J gave up 5 bases, with 9 bases separating them. The CDR3 bases are TGTGCCAGCAGTACGGGGGGGACTGAAGCTTTCTTT. This gives the protein CASSTGGTEAFF.

This clone was recorded only once. The V gene is TRBV27, the J gene TRBJ1-2; D not resolved. V gave up 3 bases and J gave up 2 bases, with 7 bases separating them. The CDR3 is made up of 13 amino acids. The germline CDR1 and CDR2 sequences are MNHEY and SMNVEV (reference sequence). CDR3 region: CASSFNRNYGYTF. The DNA for the CDR3 is TGTGCCAGCAGTTTCAACCGGAACTATGGCTACACCTTC.

DNA of the CDR3: TGTGCCAGCCCCAGGGAGGTAATTTCGATCTACGAGCAGTACTTC. Translating it yields CASPREVISIYEQYF. This chain connects TRBV21-1 to TRBJ2-7; TRBD2 reflects the table's D call only, with no check against the DNA. TRBV21-1 is termed a pseudogene. The CDR3 consists of 15 residues.

V usage is TRBV27 and J usage is TRBJ2-7; TRBD1 agrees at 8 bases. This CDR3 is 14 amino acids long. Unmatched junction bases numbered 9, after V lost 7 bases and J lost 4 bases. Germline V gene sequence: CDR1 MNHEY, CDR2 SMNVEV (reference sequence). The CDR3 nucleotides are TGTGCCAGCACTTCGGCAGGGGGCCGTTACGAGCAGTACTTC. The encoded protein is CASTSAGGRYEQYF.

The genes are TRBV5-6 and TRBJ2-5; 10 nucleotides align to TRBD2. The V gene end was trimmed by 4 bases and the J gene end by 4 bases; junction bases not matched to a gene: 13. CDR1 is SGHDT and CDR2 is YYEEEE in the germline V gene. The CDR3 spans 17 residues. DNA of the CDR3: TGTGCCAGCAGCCTCCCAGGGAGCGGGAGGGCCGGAGAGACCCAGTACTTC. Amino acids: CASSLPGSGRAGETQYF.

The chain couples TRBV6-5 to TRBJ1-5; 8 bases agree with TRBD1. The CDR3 consists of 13 residues. Trimming at V came to 5 bases and at J to 4 bases, leaving 1 base not matched to a gene. Germline CDR1 reads MNHEY; CDR2 reads SVGAGI. The CDR3 coding sequence is TGTGCCAGCAGTCGGACAGGGAATCAGCCCCAGCATTTT. It specifies CASSRTGNQPQHF.

The chain is built from TRBV30 and TRBJ1-3; TRBD1 is a possible D gene (6 bases). V shed 4 bases and J shed 1 base, with 17 bases lying between them. Per the germline V gene, CDR1 is GTSNPN and CDR2 is SVGIG (reference sequence). The CDR3 consists of 16 residues. The CDR3 loop reads CAWTVGSGVSGNTIYF. The CDR3 region has the DNA TGTGCCTGGACCGTAGGATCAGGGGTTTCTGGAAACACCATATATTTT.

This chain joins TRBV5-1 and TRBJ1-2; weak D call: TRBD1 (6 bases). The CDR3 totals 16 residues. The V gene's germline CDR1 is SGHRS and CDR2 YFSETQ. The V and J ends lost 0 bases and 3 bases respectively, with 15 bases between them. The CDR3 DNA is TGCGCCAGCAGCTTGGAGGGTGGACAGTGGGACTATGGCTACACCTTC. Translated: CASSLEGGQWDYGYTF.

The genes are TRBV2 and TRBJ1-1; 8 bases align to TRBD1. Germline CDR1 and CDR2: SNHLY and FYNNEI. Unmatched junction bases numbered 3, after V lost 4 bases and J lost 8 bases. This CDR3 region has 12 residues. The CDR3 bases are TGTGCCAGCAGTGTAGACAGGGGAGAAGCTTTCTTT. This gives the protein CASSVDRGEAFF.

J is TRBJ2-5 and V is TRBV2, with 12 bases identical to TRBD1. CDR1 SNHLY and CDR2 FYNNEI come from the germline V gene. The CDR3 length is 16 residues. The V gene end was trimmed by 5 bases and the J gene end by 5 bases; junction bases not matched to a gene: 9. The CDR3 sequence: CASSSSGTGGWETQYF. The CDR3 nucleotides read TGTGCCAGCAGTTCTTCCGGGACAGGGGGCTGGGAGACCCAGTACTTC.

The rearrangement links TRBV11-3 to TRBJ2-4, with a possible D match to TRBD2 (6 bases). This CDR3 has 17 amino acids. Germline V gene sequence: CDR1 SGHNT, CDR2 YENEEA. The V end was cut by 0 bases, the J end by 8 bases, with 20 bases between. CDR3 sequence reads: CASSLEEGVGERDIQYF. CDR3 in DNA: TGTGCCAGCAGCTTAGAGGAAGGGGTTGGGGAGCGGGACATTCAGTACTTC.

This rearrangement joins TRBV13 to TRBJ2-3; TRBD2 agrees at 11 bases. V gave up 3 bases and J gave up 3 bases; unmatched junction bases: 5. Germline lookup yields CDR1 PRHDT and CDR2 FYEKMQ (reference sequence). There are 16 residues in the CDR3. CDR3 coding DNA: TGTGCCAGCAGCTTCACTAGCGGGGGCCCAACAGATACGCAGTATTTT. It translates to CASSFTSGGPTDTQYF.

CDR3 in DNA: TGTGCCGGATGGGGCGTAGCCTATGGCTACACCTTC. Translated: CAGWGVAYGYTF. The chain links TRBV6-6 to TRBJ1-2; maybe TRBD1 (5 bases). Germline CDR1 is MNHNY and CDR2 is SVGAGI (reference sequence). The CDR3 covers 12 residues. Trimming shortened V by 11 bases and J by 4 bases, and 14 bases separated the two germline ends.

The chain links TRBV3-1 (or the pseudogene TRBV3-2) to TRBJ2-7; a weak D match, TRBD2 (5 bases). From germline, CDR1 is LGHDT and CDR2 YNNKEL (reference sequence). This CDR3 contains 12 residues. Trimming stripped 3 bases from V and 6 bases from J, with 9 bases between. The CDR3 loop is CASSQTNGEQYF. The CDR3 nucleotides are TGTGCCAGCAGCCAGACTAACGGCGAGCAGTACTTC.

The chain couples TRBV6-6 to TRBJ2-7, with D possibly TRBD1 on 6 matching bases. The germline CDR1 and CDR2 sequences are MNHNY and SVGAGI (reference sequence). Trimming left V 2 bases short and J 4 bases short, with 18 bases between. The CDR3 contains 16 residues. The CDR3 sequence: CASSYDRSLSGYEQYF. As DNA, the CDR3 is TGTGCCAGCAGTTACGACAGGTCTTTGTCTGGGTACGAGCAGTACTTC.

The chain recombines TRBV11-3 with TRBJ2-1; 15 nucleotides line up with TRBD2. Unmatched junction bases numbered 9, after V lost 5 bases and J lost 7 bases. CDR3 size: 17 residues. The germline V gene encodes CDR1 SGHNT and CDR2 YENEEA. CDR3 sequence: CASSRGLAGGPWNEQFF. CDR3 DNA sequence: TGTGCCAGCAGCCGCGGACTAGCGGGAGGGCCGTGGAATGAGCAGTTCTTC.

The chain links TRBV2 to TRBJ2-5; TRBD2 agrees at 9 bases. After removal of 6 bases from V and 4 bases from J, the junction contained 9 bases not matched to a gene. Germline lookup yields CDR1 SNHLY and CDR2 FYNNEI. This CDR3 has 15 amino acids. The CDR3 DNA reads as TGTGCCAGCAGCGGAATCGGGACTAGCTCAGAGACCCAGTACTTC. This sequence encodes CASSGIGTSSETQYF.

J is TRBJ2-3 and V is TRBV3-1 (or the pseudogene TRBV3-2); no firm D call. The CDR3 runs 16 residues. V lost 1 base and J lost 4, with 15 bases in between. In germline, CDR1 is LGHDT, CDR2 YNNKEL (reference sequence). The CDR3 DNA is TGTGCCAGCAGCCAAGTTGGTGGGCCCCTCGCAGATACGCAGTATTTT. This translates into CASSQVGGPLADTQYF.

The chain couples TRBV6-6 to TRBJ2-6; the match to TRBD1 covers 8 bases. The CDR3 consists of 17 residues. Germline V gives CDR1 MNHNY, CDR2 SVGAGI (reference sequence). Germline trimming cut 5 bases from V and 0 bases from J; bases unmatched to any gene: 6. This chain's CDR3 is CASSLGQGLSGANVLTF. CDR3 nucleotide sequence: TGTGCCAGCAGTCTAGGACAGGGCCTCTCTGGGGCCAACGTCCTGACTTTC.

The chain has TRBV9 and TRBJ1-1, with 8 bases matching TRBD1. The J segment lost 0 bases and the V segment lost 2 bases, leaving 3 bases of the junction unmatched. Germline CDR1 and CDR2: SGDLS and YYNGEE. CDR3 length equals 15 residues. The CDR3 is CASSVRDRLNTEAFF. The CDR3 DNA is TGTGCCAGCAGCGTTAGGGACAGGCTGAACACTGAAGCTTTCTTT.

The chain carries TRBV18 and TRBJ1-1; weak D call: TRBD1 (5 bases). Looked up from germline, CDR1 is KGHSH and CDR2 is LQKENI. There are 15 residues in the CDR3. V was pared by 3 bases and J by 3 bases, with 14 bases between. DNA for the CDR3: TGTGCCAGCTCACCTACCATACGGGGGGACACTGAAGCTTTCTTT. This codes for CASSPTIRGDTEAFF.

This rearrangement joins TRBV6-5 to TRBJ1-2; D not resolved. Per the germline V gene, CDR1 is MNHEY and CDR2 is SVGAGI. V was shortened by 4 bases and J by 7 bases, with 13 bases between the two germline ends. CDR3 length: 13 residues. The CDR3 spells CASSSDLRGGYTF. Written as DNA, the CDR3 is TGTGCCAGCAGTTCCGACCTCCGGGGTGGCTACACCTTC.

J is TRBJ2-2 and V is TRBV7-8, with TRBD2 identical over 10 bases. This CDR3 is 16 amino acids long. Germline assignment: CDR1 SGHVS and CDR2 FQNEAQ. J was trimmed by 5 bases and V by 2 bases; bases with no gene match: 5. CDR3 nucleotides: TGTGCCAGCAGCTTATCACCGGGACTAGCGACCGGGGAGCTGTTTTTT. Translating it yields CASSLSPGLATGELFF.

The chain carries TRBV10-3 and TRBJ2-5; 7 bases align to TRBD2. The trim removed 6 bases at V and 1 base at J, leaving 5 bases unmatched. This CDR3 has 14 residues. Germline values: CDR1 ENHRY, CDR2 SYGVKD. CDR3 loop: CAIRAGTAQETQYF. Here the CDR3 DNA reads TGTGCCATCAGAGCGGGAACAGCCCAAGAGACCCAGTACTTC.

The rearrangement uses TRBV5-1 and TRBJ1-1; TRBD1 agrees at 8 bases. The length of the CDR3 is 14 residues. The V gene's germline CDR1 is SGHRS and CDR2 YFSETQ. V was clipped by 5 bases and J by 2 bases; unmatched bases: 5. CDR3 nucleotide sequence: TGCGCCAGCAGGAAGGGACAGGTAAACACTGAAGCTTTCTTT. Translation: CASRKGQVNTEAFF. Based on the CDR3 plus reference TRBV5-1 and TRBJ1-1, the full variable domain is KAGVTQTPRYLIKTRGQQVTLSCSPISGHRSVSWYQQTPGQGLQFLFEYFSETQRNKGNFPGRFSGRQFSNSRSEMNVSTLELGDSALYLCASRKGQVNTEAFFGQGTRLTVV.

This chain uses TRBV7-9 with TRBJ1-1; 7 bases match TRBD1. The CDR3 has 15 residues. V lost 5 bases and J lost 4; bases outside the gene matches: 10. Germline lookup yields CDR1 SEHNR and CDR2 FQNEAQ (reference sequence). The chain's CDR3 is CASSPLTGVLTEAFF. The DNA of the CDR3 is TGTGCCAGCAGCCCCCTAACAGGGGTTCTCACTGAAGCTTTCTTT.

This chain joins TRBV6-6 and TRBJ2-7, with 9 positions matching TRBD1. Germline V gene data show CDR1 as MNHNY and CDR2 as SVGAGI (reference sequence). With V trimmed by 6 bases and J by 2 bases, 8 bases remained unmatched. The CDR3 is made up of 15 amino acids. CDR3 sequence reads: CASSPRDREPYEQYF. As DNA, the CDR3 is TGTGCCAGCAGCCCCCGGGACAGGGAACCCTACGAGCAGTACTTC.

The chain links TRBV7-6 to TRBJ1-1; possibly TRBD1 for D (6 bases). From germline, CDR1 is SGHVS and CDR2 FNYEAQ. The V end lost 1 base, the J end lost 8 bases, and 11 bases lay between the germline ends. CDR3 length equals 13 residues. This CDR3 reads CASSLGSGTEAFF. In DNA form, the CDR3 reads TGTGCCAGCAGCTTAGGGTCCGGGACAGAAGCTTTCTTT. Filled out from reference TRBV7-6 and TRBJ1-1, the complete variable domain reads GAGVSQSPRYKVTKRGQDVALRCDPISGHVSLYWYRQALGQGPEFLTYFNYEAQQDKSGLPNDRFSAERPEGSISTLTIQRTEQRDSAMYRCASSLGSGTEAFFGQGTRLTVV.

The gene calls are TRBV18 and TRBJ1-3, with D unresolved. From germline, CDR1 is KGHSH and CDR2 LQKENI. The CDR3 has 17 amino acids. The ends were cut back, 3 bases at V and 0 bases at J, with 15 bases in the middle. The CDR3 DNA reads TGTGCCAGCTCACCTCAGGAAGTGCCGGACTCTGGAAACACCATATATTTT. This gives the protein CASSPQEVPDSGNTIYF.

V is TRBV5-1 and J is TRBJ2-1; TRBD2 matches 13 bases. J gave up 2 bases and V 4 bases, and 9 bases lay outside the gene matches. The CDR3 consists of 18 residues. From germline, CDR1 is SGHRS and CDR2 YFSETQ. Written as DNA, the CDR3 is TGCGCCAGCAGCCCTTCGGGACTAGCGGGGAGGGCCTACAATGAGCAGTTCTTC. Translated, it gives CASSPSGLAGRAYNEQFF.